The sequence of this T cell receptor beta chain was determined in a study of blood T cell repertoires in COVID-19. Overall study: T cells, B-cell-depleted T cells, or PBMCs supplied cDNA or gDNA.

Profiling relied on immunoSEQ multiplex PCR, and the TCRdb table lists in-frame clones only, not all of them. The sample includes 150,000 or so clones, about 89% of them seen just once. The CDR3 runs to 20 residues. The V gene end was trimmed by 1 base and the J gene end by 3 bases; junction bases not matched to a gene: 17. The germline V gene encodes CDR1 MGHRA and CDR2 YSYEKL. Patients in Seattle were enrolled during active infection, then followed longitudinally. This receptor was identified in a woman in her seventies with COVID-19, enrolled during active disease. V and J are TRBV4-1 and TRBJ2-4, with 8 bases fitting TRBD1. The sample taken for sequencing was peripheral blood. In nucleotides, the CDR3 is TGCGCCAGCAGCCAAGGGGGGTACTCGGCAGGGGGCGATGACAAAAACATTCAGTACTTC. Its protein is CASSQGGYSAGGDDKNIQYF.